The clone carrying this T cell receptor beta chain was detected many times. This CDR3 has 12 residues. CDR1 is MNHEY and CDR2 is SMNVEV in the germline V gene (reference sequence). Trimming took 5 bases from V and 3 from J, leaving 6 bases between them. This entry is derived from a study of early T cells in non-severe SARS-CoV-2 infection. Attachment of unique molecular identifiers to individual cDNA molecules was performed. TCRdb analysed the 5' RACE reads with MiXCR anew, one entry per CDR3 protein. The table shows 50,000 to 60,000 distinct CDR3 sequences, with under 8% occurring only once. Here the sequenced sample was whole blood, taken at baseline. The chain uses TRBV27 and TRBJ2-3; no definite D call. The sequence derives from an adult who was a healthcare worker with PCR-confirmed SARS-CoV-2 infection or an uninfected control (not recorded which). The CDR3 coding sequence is TGTGCCAGCAGTCCAACGACAGATACGCAGTATTTT. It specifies CASSPTTDTQYF.